Sequencing of this T cell receptor (beta chain) was carried out in a study of T cells in Graves' hyperthyroidism and ophthalmopathy. The germline CDR1 and CDR2 sequences are SGHTA and FQGNSA. Trimming took off 8 bases at V and 3 bases at J, with 13 bases between the two ends. CDR3 length: 13 residues. Amplification of TCR beta CDR3 regions was performed using RNA transcripts as template. A set of HTBI primers served as the primers for a first-round RT-PCR of the TCR CDR3. TCRdb recomputed calls from the multiplex PCR reads with MiXCR, one row per CDR3 protein. The sample has about 640,000 distinct CDR3 sequences; 13% to 15% are singletons.

This receptor was taken from a woman in her fifties or sixties with Graves' ophthalmopathy. The sample comprised blood. V usage is TRBV7-2 and J usage is TRBJ1-2; D uncertain. The CDR3 DNA reads as TGTGCCAGCTCCTCAATCGGGTACTATGGCTACACCTTC. It is translated as CASSSIGYYGYTF.